Sequencing of this T cell receptor (beta chain) was carried out in a study of T cell changes during pregnancy in multiple sclerosis. J lost 2 bases, V lost 4 bases, and 4 bases had no gene match. CDR1 and CDR2 from the germline V gene are SGHTA and FQGNSA. The CDR3 spans 15 residues. Produced via immunoSEQ multiplex PCR; TCRdb's table is partial and in-frame only. The sample carries approximately 38,000 clones, 91% recorded once. V gene TRBV7-2 combines with J gene TRBJ1-3; 8 nucleotides match TRBD1. The TCR originated in a female donor with multiple sclerosis, enrolled in a pregnancy study. This specimen was CD8+ T cells from peripheral blood mononuclear cells, taken in the second trimester of pregnancy. CDR3 nucleotide sequence: TGTGCCAGCAGCTCCGGACAGGGCGCTGGAAACACCATATATTTT. Its translation: CASSSGQGAGNTIYF.